The TCR beta chain described here comes from a study of regulatory T cells in long-lasting Graves disease. About the study: The antithyroid drugs taken by newly diagnosed Graves' patients had been used for under 3 months.

Time point specified: newly diagnosed GD, antithyroid drugs for less than 3 months. The TCR library used RNA extracted from PBMCs. Ten or more counts support this clonotype. Construction of the TCR beta libraries employed iRepertoire HTBI primers in conjunction with Arm-PCR of CDR3 regions. TCRdb fed the multiplex PCR reads into MiXCR, producing one record per CDR3 protein. The sample consists of 420,000 or so distinct CDR3 sequences, around 17% of them appearing once. The data also belong to a second study, concerning T cells in Graves' hyperthyroidism and ophthalmopathy. That paper states: The HTBI primer set drove a first-round RT-PCR of the TCR CDR3. In blood, most of the thyroid clonotypes expanded above 0.001 were also present.

The TCR was taken from a woman aged 18-30 years with Graves disease. Sequencing used peripheral blood mononuclear cells (PBMCs), obtained at new diagnosis, from a patient treated with antithyroid drugs.

The CDR3 protein is CASSTAGTGELFF. DNA of the CDR3: TGTGCCAGCAGCACCGCGGGAACCGGGGAGCTGTTTTTT. The chain carries TRBV7-3 and TRBJ2-2; tentatively, D is TRBD2 (6 bases). V lost 5 bases and J lost 5, with 9 bases in between. Germline CDR1 is SGHTA and CDR2 is FQGTGA. This CDR3 comprises 13 residues.